Each of the 2 T cell receptor beta chains below was sequenced from the same sample in a study of shared clonotypes between healthy human individuals. Measured with immunoSEQ multiplex PCR; TCRdb has only the in-frame clones, and not every one. The sample consists of a few hundred thousand clones, more than 95% of them appearing once. Input material: naive CD4+ T cells sorted from blood. The subset is: CD45RA+ positively selected. The source of these receptors is a woman aged 30 to 39 in good health.

This chain uses TRBV5-4 with TRBJ1-2; perhaps TRBD1 as D (5 bases). This CDR3 has 17 residues. Germline assignment: CDR1 SGHNT and CDR2 YYREEE (reference sequence). V was clipped by 9 bases and J by 1 base, with 25 bases between them. CDR3 residues: CATSGTGGHDYNYGYTF. The CDR3 region has the DNA TGTGCCACCTCCGGCACGGGCGGACACGACTATAACTATGGCTACACCTTC. The full variable domain, its missing parts supplied by reference TRBV5-4 and TRBJ1-2, is ETGVTQSPTHLIKTRGQQVTLRCSSQSGHNTVSWYQQALGQGPQFIFQYYREEENGRGNFPPRFSGLQFPNYSSELNVNALELDDSALYLCATSGTGGHDYNYGYTFGSGTRLTVV.

The V gene is TRBV11-1, the J gene TRBJ2-1; 7 nucleotides align to TRBD1. Germline CDR1 is SGHAT and CDR2 is FQDESV (reference sequence). Trimming at V came to 5 bases and at J to 11 bases, leaving 18 bases not matched to a gene. The CDR3 spans 16 residues. The CDR3 sequence is CASSQEQTGSDLKQFF. CDR3 sequence (DNA): TGTGCCAGCAGCCAAGAACAGACAGGGTCGGATTTGAAGCAGTTCTTC.